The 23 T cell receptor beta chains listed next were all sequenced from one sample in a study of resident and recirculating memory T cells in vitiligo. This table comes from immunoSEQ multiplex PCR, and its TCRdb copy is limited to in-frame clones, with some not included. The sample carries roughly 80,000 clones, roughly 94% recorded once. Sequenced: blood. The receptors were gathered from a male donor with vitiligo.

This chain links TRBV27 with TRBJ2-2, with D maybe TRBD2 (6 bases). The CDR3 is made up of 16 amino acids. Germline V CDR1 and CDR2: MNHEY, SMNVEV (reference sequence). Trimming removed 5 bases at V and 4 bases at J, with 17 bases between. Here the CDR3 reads CASSPRDSRSTGELFF. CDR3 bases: TGTGCCAGCAGTCCCCGGGACTCCCGGAGCACCGGGGAGCTGTTTTTT.

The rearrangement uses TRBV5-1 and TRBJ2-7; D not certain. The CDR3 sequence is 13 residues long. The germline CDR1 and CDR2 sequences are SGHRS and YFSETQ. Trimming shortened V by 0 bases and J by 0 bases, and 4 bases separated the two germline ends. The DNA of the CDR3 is TGCGCCAGCAGCTTGGGGAGCTCCTACGAGCAGTACTTC. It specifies CASSLGSSYEQYF. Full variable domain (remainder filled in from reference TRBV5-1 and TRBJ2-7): KAGVTQTPRYLIKTRGQQVTLSCSPISGHRSVSWYQQTPGQGLQFLFEYFSETQRNKGNFPGRFSGRQFSNSRSEMNVSTLELGDSALYLCASSLGSSYEQYFGPGTRLTVT.

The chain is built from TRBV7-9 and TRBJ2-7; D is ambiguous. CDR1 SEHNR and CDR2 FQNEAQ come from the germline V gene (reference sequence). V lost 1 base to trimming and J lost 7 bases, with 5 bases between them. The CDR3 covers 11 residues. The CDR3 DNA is TGTGCCAGCAGCTTAGGGGCAGAGCAGTACTTC. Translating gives CASSLGAEQYF. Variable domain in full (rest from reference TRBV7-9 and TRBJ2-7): DTGVSQNPRHKITKRGQNVTFRCDPISEHNRLYWYRQTLGQGPEFLTYFQNEAQLEKSRLLSDRFSAERPKGSFSTLEIQRTEQGDSAMYLCASSLGAEQYFGPGTRLTVT.

The CDR3 is CASSVTGGETQYF. CDR3 nucleotide sequence: TGTGCCAGTAGTGTAACAGGGGGAGAGACCCAGTACTTC. The genes are TRBV19 and TRBJ2-5, with TRBD1 identical over 8 bases. Germline V CDR1 and CDR2: LNHDA, SQIVND (reference sequence). The CDR3 spans 13 residues. Trimming cost V 5 bases and J 4 bases; bases outside gene matches: 3.

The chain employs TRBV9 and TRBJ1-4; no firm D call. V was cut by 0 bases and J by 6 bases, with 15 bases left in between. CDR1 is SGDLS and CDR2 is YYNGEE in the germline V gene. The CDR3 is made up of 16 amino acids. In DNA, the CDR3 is TGTGCCAGCAGCGTAGCACTCGGCGGGGAGCATGAAAAACTGTTTTTT. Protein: CASSVALGGEHEKLFF.

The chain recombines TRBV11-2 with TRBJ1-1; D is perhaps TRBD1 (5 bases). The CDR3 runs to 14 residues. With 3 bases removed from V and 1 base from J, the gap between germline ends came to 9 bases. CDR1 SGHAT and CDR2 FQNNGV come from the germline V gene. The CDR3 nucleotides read TGTGCCAGCAGCTTTGGGGGGACGAACACTGAAGCTTTCTTT. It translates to CASSFGGTNTEAFF.

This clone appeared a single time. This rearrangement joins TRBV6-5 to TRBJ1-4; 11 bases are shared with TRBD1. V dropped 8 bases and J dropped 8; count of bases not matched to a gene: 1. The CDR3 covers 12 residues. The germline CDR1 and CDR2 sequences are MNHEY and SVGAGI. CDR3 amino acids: CASGQGAEKLFF. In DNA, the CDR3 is TGTGCCAGCGGACAGGGGGCGGAAAAACTGTTTTTT.

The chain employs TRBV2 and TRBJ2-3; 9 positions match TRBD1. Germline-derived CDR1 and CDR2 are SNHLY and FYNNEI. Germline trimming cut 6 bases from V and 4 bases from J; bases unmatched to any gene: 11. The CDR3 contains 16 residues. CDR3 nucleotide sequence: TGTGCCAGCAGCTCCTGGACAGGGGATGCGGCAGATACGCAGTATTTT. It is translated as CASSSWTGDAADTQYF. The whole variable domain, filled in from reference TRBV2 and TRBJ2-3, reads EPEVTQTPSHQVTQMGQEVILRCVPISNHLYFYWYRQILGQKVEFLVSFYNNEISEKSEIFDDQFSVERPDGSNFTLKIRSTKLEDSAMYFCASSSWTGDAADTQYFGPGTRLTVL.

The CDR3 DNA is TGTGCCAGCAGCCCAACAGGGGGTTCCTACGAGCAGTACTTC. Its translation is CASSPTGGSYEQYF. The rearrangement links TRBV9 to TRBJ2-7, with TRBD1 matching over 8 bases. V shed 4 bases, J shed 1 base, and the junction held 4 bases outside the gene matches. There are 14 residues in the CDR3. Germline values: CDR1 SGDLS, CDR2 YYNGEE.

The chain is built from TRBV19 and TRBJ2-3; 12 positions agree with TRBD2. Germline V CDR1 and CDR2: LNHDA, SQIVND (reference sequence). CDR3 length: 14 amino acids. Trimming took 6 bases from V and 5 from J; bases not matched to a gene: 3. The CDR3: CASRLAGGVDTQYF. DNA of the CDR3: TGTGCCAGTAGACTAGCGGGAGGAGTAGATACGCAGTATTTT.

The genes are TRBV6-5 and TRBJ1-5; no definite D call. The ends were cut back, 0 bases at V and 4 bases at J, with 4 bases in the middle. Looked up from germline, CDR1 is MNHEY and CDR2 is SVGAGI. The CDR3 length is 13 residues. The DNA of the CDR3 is TGTGCCAGCAGTTACTCCCGTAATCAGCCCCAGCATTTT. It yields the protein CASSYSRNQPQHF.

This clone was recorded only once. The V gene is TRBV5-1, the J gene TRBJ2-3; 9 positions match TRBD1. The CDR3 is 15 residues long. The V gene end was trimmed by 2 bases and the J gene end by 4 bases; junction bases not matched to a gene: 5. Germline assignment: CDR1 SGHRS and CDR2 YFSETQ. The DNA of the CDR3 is TGCGCCAGCAGCTTCATGGACAGGGGCGCAGATACGCAGTATTTT. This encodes CASSFMDRGADTQYF.

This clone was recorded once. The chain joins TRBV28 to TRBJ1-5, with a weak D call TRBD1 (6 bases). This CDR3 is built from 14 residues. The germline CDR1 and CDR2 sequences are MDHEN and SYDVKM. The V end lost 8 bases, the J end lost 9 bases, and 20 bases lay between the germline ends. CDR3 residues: CASYKGQGRAPQHF. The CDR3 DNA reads TGTGCCAGCTATAAAGGGCAGGGGCGGGCGCCCCAGCATTTT. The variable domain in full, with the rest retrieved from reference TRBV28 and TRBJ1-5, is DVKVTQSSRYLVKRTGEKVFLECVQDMDHENMFWYRQDPGLGLRLIYFSYDVKMKEKGDIPEGYSVSREKKERFSLILESASTNQTSMYLCASYKGQGRAPQHFGDGTRLSIL.

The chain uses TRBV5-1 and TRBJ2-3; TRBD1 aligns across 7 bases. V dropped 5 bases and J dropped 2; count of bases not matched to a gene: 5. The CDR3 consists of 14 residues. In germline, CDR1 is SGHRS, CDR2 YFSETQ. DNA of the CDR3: TGCGCCAGCAGTTTGACAGGGAACACAGATACGCAGTATTTT. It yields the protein CASSLTGNTDTQYF.

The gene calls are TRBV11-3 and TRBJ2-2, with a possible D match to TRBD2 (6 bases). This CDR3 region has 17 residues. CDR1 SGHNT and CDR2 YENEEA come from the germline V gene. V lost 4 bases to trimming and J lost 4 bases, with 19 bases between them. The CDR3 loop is CASSWAYYGGTTGELFF. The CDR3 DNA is TGTGCCAGCAGCTGGGCCTACTATGGCGGGACCACCGGGGAGCTGTTTTTT. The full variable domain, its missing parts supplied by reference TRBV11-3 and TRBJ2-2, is EAGVVQSPRYKIIEKKQPVAFWCNPISGHNTLYWYLQNLGQGPELLIRYENEEAVDDSQLPKDRFSAERLKGVDSTLKIQPAELGDSAVYLCASSWAYYGGTTGELFFGEGSRLTVL.

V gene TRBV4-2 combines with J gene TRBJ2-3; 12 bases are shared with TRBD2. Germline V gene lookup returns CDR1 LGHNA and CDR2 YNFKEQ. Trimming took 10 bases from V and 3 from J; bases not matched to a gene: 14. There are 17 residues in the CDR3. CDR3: CATWFLLAGGYTDTQYF. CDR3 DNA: TGTGCCACCTGGTTCCTACTAGCGGGAGGTTATACAGATACGCAGTATTTT.

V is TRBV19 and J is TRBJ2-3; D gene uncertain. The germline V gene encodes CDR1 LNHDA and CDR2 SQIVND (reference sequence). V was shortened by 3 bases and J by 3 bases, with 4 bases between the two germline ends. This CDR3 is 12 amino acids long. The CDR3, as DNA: TGTGCCAGTAGTATTAGTACAGATACGCAGTATTTT. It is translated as CASSISTDTQYF.

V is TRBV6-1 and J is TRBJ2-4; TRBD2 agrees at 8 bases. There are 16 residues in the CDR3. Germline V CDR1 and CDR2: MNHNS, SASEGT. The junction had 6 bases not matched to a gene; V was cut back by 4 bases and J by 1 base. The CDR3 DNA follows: TGTGCCAGCAGTGGACTAGCGTACGTCGCCAAAAACATTCAGTACTTC. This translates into CASSGLAYVAKNIQYF.

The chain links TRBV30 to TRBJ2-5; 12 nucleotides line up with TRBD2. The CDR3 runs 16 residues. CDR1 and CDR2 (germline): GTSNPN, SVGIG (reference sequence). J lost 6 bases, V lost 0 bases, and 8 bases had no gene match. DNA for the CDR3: TGTGCCTGGAGTGTACGTCTAGCGGGAGGGCCGAAGACCCAGTACTTC. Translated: CAWSVRLAGGPKTQYF.

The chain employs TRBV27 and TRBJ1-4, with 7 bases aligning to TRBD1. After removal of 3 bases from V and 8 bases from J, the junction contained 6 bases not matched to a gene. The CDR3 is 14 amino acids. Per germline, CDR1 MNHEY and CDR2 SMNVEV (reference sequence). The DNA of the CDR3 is TGTGCCAGCAGTTTGGTCAGGGGGGACGAAAAACTGTTTTTT. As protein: CASSLVRGDEKLFF.

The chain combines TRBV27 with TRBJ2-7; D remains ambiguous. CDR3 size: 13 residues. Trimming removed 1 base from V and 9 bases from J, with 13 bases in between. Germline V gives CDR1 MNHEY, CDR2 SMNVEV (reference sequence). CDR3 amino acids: CASSLYQATVQYF. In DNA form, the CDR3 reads TGTGCCAGCAGTTTATACCAGGCTACGGTGCAGTACTTC.

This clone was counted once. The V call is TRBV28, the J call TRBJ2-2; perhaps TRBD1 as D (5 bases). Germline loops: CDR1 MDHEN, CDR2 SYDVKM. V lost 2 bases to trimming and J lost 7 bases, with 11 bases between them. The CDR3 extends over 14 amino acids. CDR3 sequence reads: CASSLSGAGGELFF. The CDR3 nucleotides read TGTGCCAGCAGTTTAAGTGGGGCAGGCGGGGAGCTGTTTTTT.

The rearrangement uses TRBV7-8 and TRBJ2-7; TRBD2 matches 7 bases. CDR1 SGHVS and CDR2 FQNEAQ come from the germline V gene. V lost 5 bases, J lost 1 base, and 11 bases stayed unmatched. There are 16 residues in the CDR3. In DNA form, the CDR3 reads TGTGCCAGCAGCGCCTACGGGACTACCTCTTCCTACGAGCAGTACTTC. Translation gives CASSAYGTTSSYEQYF.